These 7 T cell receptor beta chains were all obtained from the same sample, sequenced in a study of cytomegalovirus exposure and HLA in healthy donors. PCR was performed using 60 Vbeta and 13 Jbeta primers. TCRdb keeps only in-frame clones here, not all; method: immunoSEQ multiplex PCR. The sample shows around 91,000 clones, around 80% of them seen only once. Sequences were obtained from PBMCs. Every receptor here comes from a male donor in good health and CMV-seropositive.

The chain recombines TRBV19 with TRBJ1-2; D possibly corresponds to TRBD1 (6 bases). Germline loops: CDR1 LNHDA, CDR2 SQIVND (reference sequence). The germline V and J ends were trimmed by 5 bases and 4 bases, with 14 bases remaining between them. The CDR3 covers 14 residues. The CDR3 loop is CASSQDSRGYGYTF. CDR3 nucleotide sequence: TGTGCCAGTAGTCAGGACAGCCGGGGCTATGGCTACACCTTC.

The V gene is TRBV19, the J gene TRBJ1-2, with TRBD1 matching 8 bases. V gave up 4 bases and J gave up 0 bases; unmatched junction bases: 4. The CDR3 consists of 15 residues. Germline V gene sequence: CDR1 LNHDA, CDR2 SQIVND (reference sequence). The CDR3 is CASSRGTGSNYGYTF. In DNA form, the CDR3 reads TGTGCCAGTAGTAGAGGGACAGGATCTAACTATGGCTACACCTTC.

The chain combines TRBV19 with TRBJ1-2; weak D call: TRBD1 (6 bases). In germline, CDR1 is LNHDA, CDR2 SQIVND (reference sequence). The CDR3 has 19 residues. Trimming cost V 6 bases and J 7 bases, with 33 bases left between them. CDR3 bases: TGTGCCAGTAGGGACCGGGCCCGACAGGACCCCACCAACAAGGGTGGCTACACCTTC. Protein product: CASRDRARQDPTNKGGYTF.

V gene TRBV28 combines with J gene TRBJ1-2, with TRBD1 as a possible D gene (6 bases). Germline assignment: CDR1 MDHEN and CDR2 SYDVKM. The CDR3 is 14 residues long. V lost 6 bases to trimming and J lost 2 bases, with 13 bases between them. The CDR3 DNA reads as TGTGCCAGCAGAACACAGGGTTCGAACTATGGCTACACCTTC. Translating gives CASRTQGSNYGYTF.

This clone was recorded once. The CDR3 coding sequence is TGTGCCAGCAGTTCCTTATTCAGACTAAACACCGGGGAGCTGTTTTTT. It yields the protein CASSSLFRLNTGELFF. The rearrangement uses TRBV27 and TRBJ2-2; D possibly corresponds to TRBD2 (5 bases). This CDR3 region has 16 residues. The germline CDR1 and CDR2 sequences are MNHEY and SMNVEV (reference sequence). The V end was cut by 4 bases, the J end by 2 bases, with 14 bases between.

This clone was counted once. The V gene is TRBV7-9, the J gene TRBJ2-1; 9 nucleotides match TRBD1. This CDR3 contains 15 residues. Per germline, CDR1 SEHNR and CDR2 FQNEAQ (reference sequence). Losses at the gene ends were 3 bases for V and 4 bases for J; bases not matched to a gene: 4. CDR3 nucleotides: TGTGCCAGCAGCTTGGTAGGGACAGGGTACAATGAGCAGTTCTTC. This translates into CASSLVGTGYNEQFF.

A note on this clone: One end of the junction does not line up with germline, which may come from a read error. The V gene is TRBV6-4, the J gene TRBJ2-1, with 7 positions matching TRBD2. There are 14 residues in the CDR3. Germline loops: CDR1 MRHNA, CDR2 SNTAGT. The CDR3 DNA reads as TGTGCCAGCAGTGTAAGCGGGACCTACAATGAGCAGCTCTTC. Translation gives CASSVSGTYNEQLF.